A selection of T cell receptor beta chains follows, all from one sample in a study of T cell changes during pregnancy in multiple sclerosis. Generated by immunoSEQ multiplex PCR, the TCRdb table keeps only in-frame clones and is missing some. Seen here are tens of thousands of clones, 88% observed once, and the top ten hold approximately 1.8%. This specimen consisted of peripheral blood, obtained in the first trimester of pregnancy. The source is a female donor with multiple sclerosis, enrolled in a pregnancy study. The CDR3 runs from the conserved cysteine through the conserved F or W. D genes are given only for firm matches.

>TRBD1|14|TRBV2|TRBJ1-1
CASSADRANTEAFF
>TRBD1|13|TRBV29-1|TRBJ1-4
CSGRGQGNEKLFF
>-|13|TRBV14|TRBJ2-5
CASRGAGKETQYF
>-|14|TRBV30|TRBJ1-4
CAWSVKGGNEKLFF
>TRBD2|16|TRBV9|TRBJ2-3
CASNPILAGGPDTQYF
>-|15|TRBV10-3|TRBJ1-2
CATTPRDPNGYGYTF
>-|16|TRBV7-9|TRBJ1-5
CASSLLKEIGNQPQHF
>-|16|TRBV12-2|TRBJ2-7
CASRFSTGRHLYEQYF
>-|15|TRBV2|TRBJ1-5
CASSQERISNQPQHF
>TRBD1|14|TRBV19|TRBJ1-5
CASSQQGAGQPQHF